The rows below give T cell receptor beta chains drawn from one sample of a study of CD8+CD57+ T cells in acquired aplastic anemia. TCRdb analysed the reads with MiXCR anew, one entry per CDR3 protein. The sample yields over 200,000 distinct CDR3 sequences, roughly 55% seen once. The sequenced sample was sorted CD4+, CD8+, or CD8+CD57+ T cells (not recorded which) from PBMCs. These receptors were taken from a human donor in good health. The CDR3 runs from the conserved cysteine through the conserved F or W. A D gene is named only where the DNA matches it firmly. Not every row has a clone size; where given, it reads once, few, many or a size class.

D	size	J	V	length	DNA	CDR3
NA	many	TRBJ2-1	TRBV20-1	14	TGCAGTGCTGGCCACCGCGAGCGGAACAATGAGCAGTTCTTC	CSAGHRERNNEQFF
NA	NA	TRBJ2-4	TRBV7-9	14	TGTGCCAGCAGCCCCGACAGAGCCAAAAACATTCAGTACTTC	CASSPDRAKNIQYF
NA	once	TRBJ2-7	TRBV12-3/TRBV12-4	14	TGTGCCAGCAGTTTCGGCTTAAGCTCCTACGAGCAGTACTTC	CASSFGLSSYEQYF
TRBD2	NA	TRBJ2-1	TRBV20-1	17	TGCAGTGCCAGCAGTTTAAGCGGGGGGGACTTCTACAATGAGCAGTTCTTC	CSASSLSGGDFYNEQFF
NA	NA	TRBJ1-1	TRBV7-9	17	TGTGCCAGCAGCTTGGATCAGGGGAAGGGATGGAGCACTGAAGCTTTCTTT	CASSLDQGKGWSTEAFF
TRBD2	many	TRBJ2-5	TRBV9	17	TGTGCCAGCAGCGCCCAAGGACTAGCGGGAGAGAGTGGGACCCAGTACTTC	CASSAQGLAGESGTQYF
NA	few	TRBJ1-1	TRBV5-1	13	TGCGCCAGCAGCTATACAGCGAACACTGAAGCTTTCTTT	CASSYTANTEAFF
NA	NA	TRBJ1-2	TRBV5-1	11	TGCGCCAGCAGCTTGGACGGTTCTGGAACCTTC	CASSLDGSGTF
TRBD1	NA	TRBJ2-3	TRBV12-3/TRBV12-4	15	TGTGCCAGCAGTTGGACAGGGGGCGGCACAGATACGCAGTATTTT	CASSWTGGGTDTQYF
NA	many	TRBJ2-1	TRBV7-3	14	TGTGCCAGCAGCCCTTCAGGTTGGGACAATGAGCAGTTCTTC	CASSPSGWDNEQFF